This is a list of T cell receptor beta chains from one sample in a study of blood T cells in healthy people across ages. TCRdb called the 5' RACE reads again in MiXCR, with one record for every CDR3 protein. The sample contains more than 700,000 distinct CDR3 sequences, about 55% of which appear only once. Source material: blood. The source of these receptors is a man aged 80 or over in good health. The CDR3 runs from the conserved cysteine through the conserved F or W. D genes are given only for firm matches. Expanded clones get a size class; other rows say once, few or many, or leave the size out.

abundance: -
j_gene: TRBJ1-2
d_gene: TRBD1
v_gene: TRBV2
CDR3aa: CASSRDRNSGGYTF
CDR3nt: TGTGCCAGCAGTCGGGACAGAAATAGCGGTGGCTACACCTTC

abundance: few
j_gene: TRBJ2-3
d_gene: TRBD2
v_gene: TRBV29-1
CDR3aa: CSVGLAGASTDTQYF
CDR3nt: TGCAGCGTGGGGTTAGCGGGAGCGAGCACAGATACGCAGTATTTT

abundance: -
j_gene: TRBJ2-3
d_gene: TRBD1
v_gene: TRBV9
CDR3aa: CASSSTGGPFITDTQYF
CDR3nt: TGTGCCAGCAGCTCTACAGGGGGTCCCTTTATCACAGATACGCAGTATTTT

abundance: -
j_gene: TRBJ1-4
d_gene: TRBD1
v_gene: TRBV12-3/TRBV12-4
CDR3aa: CASRTGSTNEKLFF
CDR3nt: TGTGCCAGCAGGACAGGGTCAACTAATGAAAAACTGTTTTTT

abundance: few
j_gene: TRBJ2-1
d_gene: -
v_gene: TRBV20-1
CDR3aa: CSASGQSGIVSYNEQFF
CDR3nt: TGCAGTGCTAGCGGTCAGTCGGGGATTGTGTCCTACAATGAGCAGTTCTTC

abundance: -
j_gene: TRBJ2-1
d_gene: TRBD2
v_gene: TRBV25-1
CDR3aa: CASSEAGTSGTNEQFF
CDR3nt: TGTGCCAGCAGTGAGGCAGGGACTAGCGGGACCAATGAGCAGTTCTTC

abundance: once
j_gene: TRBJ2-7
d_gene: -
v_gene: TRBV12-3/TRBV12-4
CDR3aa: CASSLGAAKAYEQYF
CDR3nt: TGTGCCAGCAGTTTGGGGGCAGCCAAGGCCTACGAGCAGTACTTC

abundance: -
j_gene: TRBJ2-3
d_gene: -
v_gene: TRBV29-1
CDR3aa: CSGRSSTDTQYF
CDR3nt: TGCAGCGGCCGGTCGAGCACAGATACGCAGTATTTT

abundance: -
j_gene: TRBJ2-7
d_gene: -
v_gene: TRBV29-1
CDR3aa: CSVGEAYEQYF
CDR3nt: TGCAGCGTTGGTGAGGCCTACGAGCAGTACTTC

abundance: -
j_gene: TRBJ1-1
d_gene: -
v_gene: TRBV7-3
CDR3aa: CASSPGTLETEAFF
CDR3nt: TGTGCCAGCAGCCCCGGGACCCTGGAAACTGAAGCTTTCTTT

abundance: -
j_gene: TRBJ2-3
d_gene: -
v_gene: TRBV21-1
CDR3aa: CASSKGTSGSGGHRYAYF
CDR3nt: TGTGCCAGCAGCAAAGGGACTAGCGGGAGTGGAGGGCACAGATACGCGTATTTT

abundance: -
j_gene: TRBJ2-1
d_gene: -
v_gene: TRBV5-6
CDR3aa: CASSLDSWESENEQFF
CDR3nt: TGTGCCAGCAGCTTGGATAGCTGGGAGAGTGAGAATGAGCAGTTCTTC

abundance: -
j_gene: TRBJ1-1
d_gene: -
v_gene: TRBV29-1
CDR3aa: CSGNGQRNTEAFF
CDR3nt: TGCAGCGGGAACGGGCAGAGGAACACTGAAGCTTTCTTT

abundance: -
j_gene: TRBJ2-7
d_gene: TRBD2
v_gene: TRBV10-3
CDR3aa: CAISGAGASYEQYF
CDR3nt: TGTGCCATCAGTGGAGCGGGAGCCTCCTACGAGCAGTACTTC

abundance: few
j_gene: TRBJ2-7
d_gene: -
v_gene: TRBV4-2
CDR3aa: CASSQEEGGAAGQYEQYF
CDR3nt: TGTGCCAGCAGCCAAGAAGAGGGGGGGGCGGCAGGGCAATACGAGCAGTACTTC

abundance: few
j_gene: TRBJ2-7
d_gene: -
v_gene: TRBV5-1
CDR3aa: CASSTQGLTYEQYF
CDR3nt: TGCGCCAGCAGCACACAGGGCCTCACCTACGAGCAGTACTTC

abundance: -
j_gene: TRBJ1-6
d_gene: TRBD1
v_gene: TRBV18
CDR3aa: CASSPGTGHSSPLHF
CDR3nt: TGTGCCAGCTCGCCCGGGACAGGGCATAGTTCACCCCTCCACTTT

abundance: few
j_gene: TRBJ2-6
d_gene: -
v_gene: TRBV5-4
CDR3aa: CASSSKKQGVAGANVLTF
CDR3nt: TGTGCCAGCAGCTCCAAGAAACAGGGTGTGGCAGGGGCCAACGTCCTGACTTTC

abundance: -
j_gene: TRBJ1-1
d_gene: TRBD1
v_gene: TRBV20-1
CDR3aa: CSWTGNTEAFF
CDR3nt: TGCAGTTGGACAGGGAACACTGAAGCTTTCTTT

abundance: -
j_gene: TRBJ2-6
d_gene: -
v_gene: TRBV2
CDR3aa: CASSDLSGASGANVLTF
CDR3nt: TGTGCCAGCAGTGATCTGTCAGGGGCGTCTGGGGCCAACGTCCTGACTTTC

abundance: -
j_gene: TRBJ1-2
d_gene: -
v_gene: TRBV6-5
CDR3aa: CASRKQGPTNYGYTF
CDR3nt: TGTGCCAGCAGGAAGCAGGGTCCCACTAACTATGGCTACACCTTC

abundance: few
j_gene: TRBJ2-3
d_gene: -
v_gene: TRBV4-1
CDR3aa: CASSRDTSLPAYF
CDR3nt: TGCGCCAGCAGCCGGGACACCAGTTTGCCCGCGTATTTT

abundance: -
j_gene: TRBJ2-6
d_gene: -
v_gene: TRBV12-3/TRBV12-4
CDR3aa: CASSFWVTPYSGANVLTF
CDR3nt: TGTGCCAGCAGTTTTTGGGTGACGCCGTACTCTGGGGCCAACGTCCTGACTTTC

abundance: -
j_gene: TRBJ2-3
d_gene: -
v_gene: TRBV20-1
CDR3aa: CSARDRRPRTDTQYF
CDR3nt: TGCAGTGCTAGAGATAGAAGACCGAGGACAGATACGCAGTATTTT

abundance: -
j_gene: TRBJ2-2
d_gene: -
v_gene: TRBV3-1
CDR3aa: CASSPAVRTGELFF
CDR3nt: TGTGCCAGCAGCCCTGCCGTTCGGACCGGGGAGCTGTTTTTT

abundance: few
j_gene: TRBJ2-5
d_gene: -
v_gene: TRBV5-6
CDR3aa: CASSGTGRETQYF
CDR3nt: TGTGCCAGCAGCGGAACAGGTCGAGAGACCCAGTACTTC

abundance: -
j_gene: TRBJ2-1
d_gene: -
v_gene: TRBV10-3
CDR3aa: CAISDPQGAIYNEQFF
CDR3nt: TGTGCCATCAGTGACCCACAGGGCGCTATTTACAATGAGCAGTTCTTC

abundance: -
j_gene: TRBJ2-7
d_gene: -
v_gene: TRBV28
CDR3aa: CASSLLPGKPSYEQYF
CDR3nt: TGTGCCAGCAGTTTACTCCCAGGCAAACCCTCCTACGAGCAGTACTTC

abundance: -
j_gene: TRBJ2-1
d_gene: TRBD2
v_gene: TRBV7-2
CDR3aa: CASSPPSGSTEQFF
CDR3nt: TGTGCCAGCTCCCCACCTAGCGGGAGTACTGAGCAGTTCTTC

abundance: few
j_gene: TRBJ2-7
d_gene: TRBD1
v_gene: TRBV7-2
CDR3aa: CASSWTGEGFYEQYF
CDR3nt: TGTGCCAGCAGCTGGACAGGGGAGGGGTTCTACGAGCAGTACTTC

abundance: -
j_gene: TRBJ2-5
d_gene: TRBD2
v_gene: TRBV12-5
CDR3aa: CASGPGIAGGQETQYF
CDR3nt: TGTGCTAGTGGGCCAGGGATAGCGGGAGGCCAAGAGACCCAGTACTTC

abundance: -
j_gene: TRBJ2-7
d_gene: TRBD2
v_gene: TRBV7-2
CDR3aa: CASILTGLRSEQYF
CDR3nt: TGTGCCAGCATCTTAACGGGACTAAGATCCGAGCAGTACTTC

abundance: -
j_gene: TRBJ2-2
d_gene: TRBD1
v_gene: TRBV12-3/TRBV12-4
CDR3aa: CASYAQGDTGELFF
CDR3nt: TGTGCCAGCTACGCTCAGGGGGACACCGGGGAGCTGTTTTTT

abundance: few
j_gene: TRBJ2-5
d_gene: TRBD2
v_gene: TRBV12-3/TRBV12-4
CDR3aa: CASSLGGSGTQRETQYF
CDR3nt: TGTGCCAGCAGTTTAGGAGGTAGCGGGACGCAGAGGGAGACCCAGTACTTC

abundance: -
j_gene: TRBJ1-2
d_gene: -
v_gene: TRBV28
CDR3aa: CASDGRVYGYTF
CDR3nt: TGTGCCAGCGACGGGCGCGTTTATGGCTACACCTTC

abundance: -
j_gene: TRBJ1-2
d_gene: -
v_gene: TRBV6-5
CDR3aa: CASSFTGASNYGYTF
CDR3nt: TGTGCCAGCAGTTTTACCGGGGCCTCTAACTATGGCTACACCTTC

abundance: few
j_gene: TRBJ2-5
d_gene: TRBD2
v_gene: TRBV7-3
CDR3aa: CASSLRAGVETQYF
CDR3nt: TGTGCCAGCAGCTTAAGAGCGGGAGTGGAGACCCAGTACTTC

abundance: -
j_gene: TRBJ2-7
d_gene: -
v_gene: TRBV2
CDR3aa: CASKSGENSYEQYF
CDR3nt: TGTGCCAGCAAGTCAGGGGAAAACTCCTACGAGCAGTACTTC

abundance: -
j_gene: TRBJ2-2
d_gene: TRBD1
v_gene: TRBV20-1
CDR3aa: CSARDSGQGAGTGELFF
CDR3nt: TGCAGTGCTAGAGATTCCGGGCAGGGGGCCGGCACCGGGGAGCTGTTTTTT

abundance: few
j_gene: TRBJ1-1
d_gene: -
v_gene: TRBV7-2
CDR3aa: CASSPPGRGTEAFF
CDR3nt: TGTGCCAGCAGCCCGCCCGGGCGGGGGACTGAAGCTTTCTTT

abundance: -
j_gene: TRBJ2-3
d_gene: -
v_gene: TRBV5-1
CDR3aa: CASSHGTASTDTQYF
CDR3nt: TGCGCCAGCAGCCACGGGACTGCTAGCACAGATACGCAGTATTTT

abundance: many
j_gene: TRBJ2-7
d_gene: -
v_gene: TRBV29-1
CDR3aa: CSVGLSYEQYF
CDR3nt: TGCAGCGTTGGGCTCTCCTACGAGCAGTACTTC